Each of the 20 T cell receptor beta chains below was sequenced from the same sample in a study of blood T cell repertoires in COVID-19. Libraries were prepared by immunoSEQ multiplex PCR; TCRdb keeps only in-frame clonotypes and omits some of them. The data hold roughly 200,000 clones, with over 80% observed a single time. The material sequenced was PBMCs or T cells enriched from blood (not recorded which). Source of these receptors: a man between 25 and 39 years old who had recovered from COVID-19.

This chain connects TRBV23-1 to TRBJ2-1; 7 bases agree with TRBD1. TRBV23-1 is reported as an ORF; its role is uncertain. The CDR3 loop spans 15 amino acids. The V gene end was trimmed by 7 bases and the J gene end by 3 bases; junction bases not matched to a gene: 9. Here the CDR3 reads CASTTGCKSYNEQFF. The CDR3 nucleotides read TGCGCCAGCACGACAGGGTGTAAGAGCTACAATGAGCAGTTCTTC.

The J gene is TRBJ2-5, the V gene TRBV5-1; 11 positions match TRBD2. V lost 4 bases and J lost 4; bases outside the gene matches: 6. The germline V gene has CDR1 SGHRS and CDR2 YFSETQ. The CDR3 length is 15 residues. The CDR3 DNA follows: TGCGCCAGCAGCATACTAGCGGGAGCTTCAGAGACCCAGTACTTC. Translated, it gives CASSILAGASETQYF.

The chain combines TRBV9 with TRBJ2-2, with D perhaps matching TRBD2 (6 bases). The CDR3 runs to 16 residues. Trimming shortened V by 0 bases and J by 6 bases, and 15 bases separated the two germline ends. Per the germline V gene, CDR1 is SGDLS and CDR2 is YYNGEE. This CDR3 is CASSVAPTSGAGELFF. The CDR3 bases are TGTGCCAGCAGCGTAGCCCCGACTAGTGGCGCCGGGGAGCTGTTTTTT.

This chain uses TRBV30 with TRBJ2-7; D is uncertain. Trimming cost V 2 bases and J 0 bases, with 5 bases left between them. Per germline, CDR1 GTSNPN and CDR2 SVGIG (reference sequence). The CDR3 runs 12 residues. For the CDR3, the DNA is TGTGCCTGGAGTACAGTCTCCTACGAGCAGTACTTC. The encoded protein is CAWSTVSYEQYF.

This clone was counted a few times. V usage is TRBV7-9 and J usage is TRBJ2-6; D unresolved. V lost 1 base to trimming and J lost 2 bases, with 12 bases between them. CDR3 length: 17 residues. CDR1 SEHNR and CDR2 FQNEAQ come from the germline V gene (reference sequence). CDR3 amino acids: CASSLGDWSPGANVLTF. The CDR3 nucleotides read TGTGCCAGCAGCTTAGGAGATTGGTCGCCTGGGGCCAACGTCCTGACTTTC.

The CDR3 DNA reads TGTGCCAGCAGAGGACAGGGGGCAGATACGCAGTATTTT. It specifies CASRGQGADTQYF. The chain has TRBV12-3 or TRBV12-4 and TRBJ2-3; 10 nucleotides match TRBD1. J lost 4 bases, V lost 6 bases, and 1 base had no gene match. There are 13 residues in the CDR3.

The chain joins TRBV6-5 to TRBJ1-4, with 7 nucleotides matching TRBD1. V trimming: 2 bases; J trimming: 4 bases; junction bases outside the gene matches: 1. Germline lookup yields CDR1 MNHEY and CDR2 SVGAGI. This CDR3 region has 14 residues. The CDR3 is CASSYGTVNEKLFF. DNA of the CDR3: TGTGCCAGCAGTTACGGGACAGTTAATGAAAAACTGTTTTTT.

The chain couples TRBV2 to TRBJ2-7; 10 positions match TRBD2. From germline, CDR1 is SNHLY and CDR2 FYNNEI. V lost 9 bases to trimming and J lost 2 bases; unmatched junction nucleotides: 7. CDR3 length equals 14 residues. The CDR3 sequence: CASELAGGTYEQYF. DNA of the CDR3: TGTGCCAGTGAATTAGCGGGGGGAACCTACGAGCAGTACTTC.

The V and J genes are TRBV6-1 and TRBJ2-6; a weak D match, TRBD2 (5 bases). Trimming cost V 2 bases and J 13 bases, with 9 bases left between them. Germline-derived CDR1 and CDR2 are MNHNS and SASEGT. This CDR3 is built from 12 residues. The CDR3, as DNA: TGTGCCAGCAGTGAACCCCCGGGGGTCCTGACTTTC. Protein product: CASSEPPGVLTF.

The DNA of the CDR3 is TGTGCCAGCAGCTTAACCGGCGGACAGGGCCCAACCTACGAGCAGTACTTC. Amino acid sequence: CASSLTGGQGPTYEQYF. The chain recombines TRBV13 with TRBJ2-7, with 8 bases that match TRBD1. From germline, CDR1 is PRHDT and CDR2 FYEKMQ (reference sequence). Unmatched junction bases numbered 11, after V lost 2 bases and J lost 2 bases. This CDR3 is 17 amino acids long. The variable domain in full, completed from reference TRBV13 and TRBJ2-7, reads AAGVIQSPRHLIKEKRETATLKCYPIPRHDTVYWYQQGPGQDPQFLISFYEKMQSDKGSIPDRFSAQQFSDYHSELNMSSLELGDSALYFCASSLTGGQGPTYEQYFGPGTRLTVT.

The chain recombines TRBV7-2 with TRBJ2-7; 12 bases are shared with TRBD1. The trim removed 5 bases at V and 2 bases at J, leaving 4 bases unmatched. Germline V gives CDR1 SGHTA, CDR2 FQGNSA. This CDR3 has 15 residues. The CDR3 nucleotides are TGTGCCAGCAGCACGGGACAGGGGGCTACCTACGAGCAGTACTTC. Its protein is CASSTGQGATYEQYF.

The chain carries TRBV11-2 and TRBJ2-7; no clear D gene. The V gene lost 4 bases and the J gene lost 6 bases, with 10 bases spanning the gap. The CDR3 extends over 12 amino acids. Germline loops: CDR1 SGHAT, CDR2 FQNNGV. The CDR3 region has the DNA TGTGCCAGCAGCTATCAGGAACTCGAGCAGTACTTC. Translated: CASSYQELEQYF.

The J gene is TRBJ1-6, the V gene TRBV4-1, with 10 bases matching TRBD1. The CDR3 runs 18 residues. The V segment lost 5 bases and the J segment 14 bases; nucleotides outside the gene matches: 21. Germline CDR1 is MGHRA and CDR2 is YSYEKL. DNA for the CDR3: TGCGCCAGCAGCAGAATAATCACCGACCGGGACAGGGGAGAGGCCCTCCACTTT. Translating gives CASSRIITDRDRGEALHF.

The CDR3 loop is CASSALAGGYEQYF. The CDR3 DNA sequence: TGCGCCAGCAGCGCCTTAGCGGGAGGTTACGAGCAGTACTTC. The V gene is TRBV5-1, the J gene TRBJ2-7; 10 positions agree with TRBD2. The CDR3 covers 14 residues. The germline gives CDR1 SGHRS, CDR2 YFSETQ. Germline trimming cut 4 bases from V and 4 bases from J; bases unmatched to any gene: 5. Full variable domain (remainder filled in from reference TRBV5-1 and TRBJ2-7): KAGVTQTPRYLIKTRGQQVTLSCSPISGHRSVSWYQQTPGQGLQFLFEYFSETQRNKGNFPGRFSGRQFSNSRSEMNVSTLELGDSALYLCASSALAGGYEQYFGPGTRLTVT.

The chain has TRBV4-3 and TRBJ2-1, with D possibly TRBD2 on 6 matching bases. The CDR3 runs to 15 residues. V lost 5 bases and J 1 base, leaving 12 bases between the germline ends. Germline V CDR1 and CDR2: LGHNA, YSLEER. The CDR3: CASSAEDYSYNEQFF. CDR3 sequence (DNA): TGCGCCAGCAGCGCTGAGGACTATTCCTACAATGAGCAGTTCTTC.

The gene calls are TRBV13 and TRBJ2-1, with 8 bases matching TRBD2. V shed 5 bases, J shed 1 base, and the junction held 7 bases outside the gene matches. The CDR3 extends over 16 amino acids. Germline values: CDR1 PRHDT, CDR2 FYEKMQ (reference sequence). CDR3 sequence: CASSAKTGGSYNEQFF. The DNA of the CDR3 is TGTGCCAGCAGCGCTAAAACGGGGGGGTCCTACAATGAGCAGTTCTTC.

The DNA for the CDR3 is TGTGCCAGCAGCCCCCGTGGTAGCGGAACGAACACCGGGGAGCTGTTTTTT. It translates to CASSPRGSGTNTGELFF. The gene calls are TRBV9 and TRBJ2-2; TRBD2 might be the D (6 bases). Trimming removed 4 bases from V and 0 bases from J, with 16 bases in between. This CDR3 spans 17 amino acids. The V gene's germline CDR1 is SGDLS and CDR2 YYNGEE.

A remark on this clone: Different DNA sequences within this sample yield the same CDR3. This chain joins TRBV11-2 and TRBJ2-7, with 9 positions matching TRBD2. Germline-derived CDR1 and CDR2 are SGHAT and FQNNGV. J lost 0 bases, V lost 0 bases, and 3 bases had no gene match. CDR3 length: 16 amino acids. CDR3 sequence (DNA): TGTGCCAGCAGCTTAGAGCTAGCGGGGAGCTCCTACGAGCAGTACTTC. The encoded protein is CASSLELAGSSYEQYF.

The chain combines TRBV5-8 with TRBJ1-5; tentatively, D is TRBD1 (6 bases). Trimming removed 4 bases from V and 3 bases from J, with 11 bases in between. This CDR3 has 14 amino acids. CDR1 SGHTS and CDR2 YDEGEE come from the germline V gene. CDR3 sequence reads: CASSPPGHNQPQHF. The CDR3 nucleotides are TGTGCCAGCAGCCCGCCGGGACACAATCAGCCCCAGCATTTT.

This chain links TRBV7-8 with TRBJ2-2, with D perhaps TRBD2 (5 bases). V was clipped by 0 bases and J by 0 bases, with 17 bases between them. The CDR3 spans 19 residues. The V gene's germline CDR1 is SGHVS and CDR2 FQNEAQ. CDR3 sequence reads: CASSLARTDYRANTGELFF. For the CDR3, the DNA is TGTGCCAGCAGCTTAGCGCGGACTGACTACAGAGCGAACACCGGGGAGCTGTTTTTT.